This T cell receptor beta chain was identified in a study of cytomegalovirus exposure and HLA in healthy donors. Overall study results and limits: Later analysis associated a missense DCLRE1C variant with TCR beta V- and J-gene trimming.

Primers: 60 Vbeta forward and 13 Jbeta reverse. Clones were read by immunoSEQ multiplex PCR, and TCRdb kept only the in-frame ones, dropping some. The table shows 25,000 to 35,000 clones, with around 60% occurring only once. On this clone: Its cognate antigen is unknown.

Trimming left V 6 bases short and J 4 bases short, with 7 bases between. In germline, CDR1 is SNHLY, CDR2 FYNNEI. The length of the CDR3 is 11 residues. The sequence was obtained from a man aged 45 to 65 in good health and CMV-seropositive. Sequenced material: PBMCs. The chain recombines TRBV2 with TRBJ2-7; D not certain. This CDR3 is CASRAVYEQYF. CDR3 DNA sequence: TGTGCCAGCAGGGCAGTTTACGAGCAGTACTTC.